Described below is a single TCR beta chain sequence and its context. Its antigen is unknown. The sample holds other DNA sequences that translate to the same CDR3. These data are taken from a study of T cell responses to AZD1222 COVID-19 vaccine. Study-wide findings and caveats: Sampling captured repertoires only after the peak T cell response.

Measured with immunoSEQ multiplex PCR; TCRdb has only the in-frame clones, and not every one. The sample lists more than 150,000 clones, around nine tenths occurring once. The CDR3 totals 14 residues. V was cut by 0 bases and J by 0 bases, with 5 bases left in between. The germline V gene encodes CDR1 SGHRS and CDR2 YFSETQ. Pooled together were second doses at about 4 or about 12 weeks. The sample consisted of peripheral blood, taken 28 days after the second AZD1222 dose. The chain employs TRBV5-1 and TRBJ2-3; no clear D. The receptor's source is an adult who received the AZD1222 COVID-19 vaccine. The CDR3 DNA reads as TGCGCCAGCAGCTTGGGGTCTAGCACAGATACGCAGTATTTT. Residues: CASSLGSSTDTQYF.